The clone carrying this TCR beta chain was seen many times. The sample comes from a study of neurological immune-mediated disorders. The CDR3 spans 14 residues. With 4 bases clipped from V and 8 bases from J, the junction kept 9 bases outside the gene matches. The germline V gene has CDR1 SGDLS and CDR2 YYNGEE. Via MiXCR, TCRdb re-called the 5' RACE reads, giving one row per CDR3 protein. The table records tens of thousands of distinct CDR3 sequences, 10% of them present only once. The TCR sequence derives from a man aged 35-49 years in good health. This chain uses TRBV9 with TRBJ2-4; TRBD2 matches 7 bases. Material: PBMCs. CDR3 residues: CASSPRVGGDIQYF. Written as DNA, the CDR3 is TGTGCCAGCAGCCCTCGAGTGGGAGGGGACATTCAGTACTTC.